The source of this TCR beta chain is a study of cytomegalovirus exposure and HLA in healthy donors. PCR primers comprised 60 Vbeta and 13 Jbeta primers. The protocol was immunoSEQ multiplex PCR, while the TCRdb copy is restricted to in-frame clones and leaves out a portion. The data show hundreds of thousands of clones, 70% to 85% seen once. The germline CDR1 and CDR2 sequences are SQVTM and ANQGSEA. Trimming removed 8 bases from V and 6 bases from J; junction bases left unmatched: 4. The CDR3 spans 12 residues. The rearrangement joins TRBV29-1 to TRBJ1-4, with 9 bases fitting TRBD1. The sequence derives from a woman aged 40 to 50 in good health and CMV-seronegative. Sequencing used PBMCs. DNA of the CDR3: TGCAGCTGGACAGGGGATCATGAAAAACTGTTTTTT. Translated, it gives CSWTGDHEKLFF.